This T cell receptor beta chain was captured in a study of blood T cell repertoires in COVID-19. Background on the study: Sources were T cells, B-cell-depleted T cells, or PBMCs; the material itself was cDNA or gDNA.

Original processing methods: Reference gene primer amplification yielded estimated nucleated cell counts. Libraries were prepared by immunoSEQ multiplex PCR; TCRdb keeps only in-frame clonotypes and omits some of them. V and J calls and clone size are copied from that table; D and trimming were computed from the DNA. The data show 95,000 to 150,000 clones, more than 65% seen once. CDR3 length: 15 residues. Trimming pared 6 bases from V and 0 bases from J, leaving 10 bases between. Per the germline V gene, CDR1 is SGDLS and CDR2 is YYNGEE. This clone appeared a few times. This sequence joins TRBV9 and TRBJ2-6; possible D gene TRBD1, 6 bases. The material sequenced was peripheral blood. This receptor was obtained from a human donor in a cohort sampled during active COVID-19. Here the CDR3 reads CASTGTTSGANVLTF. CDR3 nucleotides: TGTGCCAGCACAGGGACAACCTCTGGGGCCAACGTCCTGACTTTC.